This TCR beta chain appears in the sequencing data of a study of identical twins. General study results and limits: Analyses of zero insertions could, in part, be confounded by invariant MAIT and iNKT cells.

CDR1 and CDR2 from the germline V gene are ENHRY and SYGVKD. V gave up 5 bases and J gave up 4 bases; unmatched junction bases: 5. This CDR3 spans 14 amino acids. This clonotype was found a few times. Its antigen is not identified. All donors comprised healthy Caucasians. MiXCR, applied by TCRdb to the 5' RACE reads, yields one record per CDR3 protein. The sample yields some 500,000 distinct CDR3 sequences, 9.6% seen once. This sample was shared with a second study, whose subject was yellow fever vaccine responses in identical twins.

The sample was PBMCs. This clonotype was obtained from a woman aged 18-29 years in good health. The V and J genes are TRBV10-3 and TRBJ1-1, with 9 positions matching TRBD1. The CDR3 DNA reads TGTGCCATCAGTCCCCAGACAGGGGGCACTGAAGCTTTCTTT. The encoded protein is CAISPQTGGTEAFF.